Following are 7 T cell receptor beta chains from one sample sequenced in a study of response to subunit inactivated influenza vaccine. TCRdb processed the RT-PCR reads anew with MiXCR; each CDR3 protein has one entry. The sample yields around 480,000 distinct CDR3 sequences, more than 15% seen once. The material was CD4+ T cells sorted from PBMCs, obtained less than 30 months after vaccination. Receptor source: a man aged 50 to 75 who received an inactivated influenza vaccine.

J is TRBJ2-7 and V is TRBV10-3, with TRBD2 identical over 12 bases. This CDR3 is 18 amino acids long. Germline V CDR1 and CDR2: ENHRY, SYGVKD. Trimming removed 3 bases from V and 3 bases from J; junction bases left unmatched: 12. The CDR3 sequence is CAISERLGLAGNGYEQYF. Written as DNA, the CDR3 is TGTGCCATCAGTGAAAGGTTAGGACTAGCGGGGAATGGCTACGAGCAGTACTTC.

The chain employs TRBV20-1 and TRBJ1-5, with 9 bases lining up with TRBD1. Per the germline V gene, CDR1 is DFQATT and CDR2 is SNEGSKA (reference sequence). The V gene end was trimmed by 1 base and the J gene end by 6 bases; junction bases not matched to a gene: 4. This CDR3 has 14 residues. The CDR3 nucleotides are TGCAGTGCTAGAGGACAGGGGGGCGCTCAGCCCCAGCATTTT. Protein product: CSARGQGGAQPQHF.

This clonotype was observed a handful of times. A single base separates this from a much larger clone, so it may be a read error. The rearrangement links TRBV29-1 to TRBJ1-2; 8 bases line up with TRBD1. Germline trimming cut 5 bases from V and 10 bases from J; bases unmatched to any gene: 15. CDR3 length equals 14 residues. From germline, CDR1 is SQVTM and CDR2 ANQGSEA. This CDR3 reads CSVWGGGQGSDYTF. The CDR3 DNA is TGCAGCGTTTGGGGAGGAGGACAGGGCAGTGACTACACCTTC.

There are a few counts of this clonotype. J is TRBJ2-2 and V is TRBV11-2; 14 positions match TRBD2. The CDR3 runs 18 residues. Trimming at V came to 5 bases and at J to 5 bases, leaving 10 bases not matched to a gene. Per germline, CDR1 SGHAT and CDR2 FQNNGV. DNA of the CDR3: TGTGCCAGCAGCCCGGGACTAGCGGGAGCATATCGGACCGGGGAGCTGTTTTTT. Protein: CASSPGLAGAYRTGELFF.

J is TRBJ2-1 and V is TRBV4-1; 11 nucleotides align to TRBD2. Germline CDR1 is MGHRA and CDR2 is YSYEKL. The CDR3 contains 15 residues. V was clipped by 4 bases and J by 5 bases; unmatched bases: 4. The CDR3 loop reads CASSLGTSGDNEQFF. Here the CDR3 DNA reads TGCGCCAGCAGCCTCGGGACTAGCGGTGACAATGAGCAGTTCTTC.

The CDR3 DNA sequence: TGTGCCAGCAGCGCCCAAACTAGTGCAGATACGCAGTATTTT. Protein: CASSAQTSADTQYF. This chain connects TRBV9 to TRBJ2-3, with D tentatively TRBD2 (5 bases). Trimming stripped 3 bases from V and 4 bases from J, with 12 bases between. This CDR3 contains 14 residues. CDR1 and CDR2 (germline): SGDLS, YYNGEE.

The genes are TRBV28 and TRBJ2-7; possible D gene TRBD2, 5 bases. The CDR3 runs to 13 residues. Deletions cut 8 bases from V and 2 bases from J, with 13 bases between. Germline V lookup: CDR1 MDHEN, CDR2 SYDVKM. This chain's CDR3 is CASLSGVTYEQYF. DNA for the CDR3: TGTGCCAGCCTATCCGGGGTAACCTACGAGCAGTACTTC.